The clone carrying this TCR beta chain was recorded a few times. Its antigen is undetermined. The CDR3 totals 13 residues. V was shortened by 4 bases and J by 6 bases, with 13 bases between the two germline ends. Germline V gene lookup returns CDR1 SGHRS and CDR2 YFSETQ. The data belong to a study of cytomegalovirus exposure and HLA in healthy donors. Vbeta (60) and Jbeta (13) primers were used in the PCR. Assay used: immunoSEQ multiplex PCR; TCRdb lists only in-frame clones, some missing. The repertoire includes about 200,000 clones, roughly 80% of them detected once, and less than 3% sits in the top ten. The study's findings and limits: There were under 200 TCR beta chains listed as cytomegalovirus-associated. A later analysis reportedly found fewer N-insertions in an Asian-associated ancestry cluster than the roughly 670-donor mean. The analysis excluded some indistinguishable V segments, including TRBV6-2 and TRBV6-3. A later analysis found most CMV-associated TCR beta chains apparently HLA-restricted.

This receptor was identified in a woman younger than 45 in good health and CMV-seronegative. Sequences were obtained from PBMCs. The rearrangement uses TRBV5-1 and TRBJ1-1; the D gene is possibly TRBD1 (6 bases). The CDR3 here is CASSRSDSSEAFF. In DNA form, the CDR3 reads TGCGCCAGCAGCCGTTCGGACAGTTCTGAAGCTTTCTTT.